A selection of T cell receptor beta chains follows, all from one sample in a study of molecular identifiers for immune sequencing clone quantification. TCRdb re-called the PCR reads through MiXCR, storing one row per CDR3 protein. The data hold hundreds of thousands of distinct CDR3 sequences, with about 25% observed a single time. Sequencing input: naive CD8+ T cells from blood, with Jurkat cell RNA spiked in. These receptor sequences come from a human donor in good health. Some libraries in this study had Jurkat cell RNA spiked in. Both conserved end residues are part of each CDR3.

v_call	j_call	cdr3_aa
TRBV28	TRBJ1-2	CASSSDREGTYGYTF
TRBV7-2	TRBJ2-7	CASSLDGGGAYAQYF
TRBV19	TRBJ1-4	CASSNDVGLNEKLFF
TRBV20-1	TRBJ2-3	CSARGLTSGDTDTQYF
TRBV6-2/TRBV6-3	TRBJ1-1	CASSYSFTEFFTEAFF
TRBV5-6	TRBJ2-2	CASSLEAATPNTGELFF
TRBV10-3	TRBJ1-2	CATEGQGAGGYTF
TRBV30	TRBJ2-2	CAWSTTGAGELFF
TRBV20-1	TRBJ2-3	CSARRVAGGSTDTQYF
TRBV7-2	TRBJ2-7	CASSLSVQGSYEQYF
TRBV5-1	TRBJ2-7	CASSPGVWTGLHEQYF
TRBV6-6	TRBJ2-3	CASSYLPSGGRTDTQYF
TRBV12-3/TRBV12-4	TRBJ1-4	CASSLGEKLFF
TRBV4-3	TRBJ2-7	CASSQSGLAGSNEQYF
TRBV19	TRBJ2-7	CASSITGSSYEQYF
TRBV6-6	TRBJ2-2	CASSYSKPGDWAVSGELFF
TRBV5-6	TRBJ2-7	CASSFVGNEQYF
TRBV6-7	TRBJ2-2	CASQNRGKTNTGELFF
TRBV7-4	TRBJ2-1	CARPSGGRGEQFF
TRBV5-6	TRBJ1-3	CASIARVSGNTIYF
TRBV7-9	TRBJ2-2	CASSSPPGTGGTTGELFF
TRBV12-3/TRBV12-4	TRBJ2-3	CASSLVGFTDTQYF
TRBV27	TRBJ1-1	CASSLSRTNTETFF
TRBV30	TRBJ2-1	CAWNPFASSYNEQFF
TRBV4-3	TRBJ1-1	CASSQVPGVLTKASF